This TCR beta chain is from a study of CD8 T cells in Susac syndrome. CDR1 and CDR2 from the germline V gene are SEHNR and FQNEAQ (reference sequence). Trimming cost V 7 bases and J 7 bases, with 8 bases left between them. The CDR3 spans 11 residues. RNA amounts of about 0.45 to 1 ug underwent reverse transcription with random hexamers. Across 54 Vbeta and 13 Jbeta, TCR beta CDR3 was amplified with immunoSEQ multiplex PCR. TCRdb re-analysed the immunoSEQ multiplex PCR reads in MiXCR, keeping a single row per CDR3 protein. The repertoire holds some 200,000 distinct CDR3 sequences, with nearly 97% as singletons.

The source is a human donor with multiple sclerosis. The rearrangement joins TRBV7-9 to TRBJ1-5; D ambiguous. Sequenced: CD4+ T cells from PBMCs. This chain's CDR3 is CASMGWQPQHF. The CDR3 nucleotides are TGTGCCAGCATGGGGTGGCAGCCCCAGCATTTT. Full variable domain (remainder filled in from reference TRBV7-9 and TRBJ1-5): DTGVSQNPRHKITKRGQNVTFRCDPISEHNRLYWYRQTLGQGPEFLTYFQNEAQLEKSRLLSDRFSAERPKGSFSTLEIQRTEQGDSAMYLCASMGWQPQHFGDGTRLSIL.